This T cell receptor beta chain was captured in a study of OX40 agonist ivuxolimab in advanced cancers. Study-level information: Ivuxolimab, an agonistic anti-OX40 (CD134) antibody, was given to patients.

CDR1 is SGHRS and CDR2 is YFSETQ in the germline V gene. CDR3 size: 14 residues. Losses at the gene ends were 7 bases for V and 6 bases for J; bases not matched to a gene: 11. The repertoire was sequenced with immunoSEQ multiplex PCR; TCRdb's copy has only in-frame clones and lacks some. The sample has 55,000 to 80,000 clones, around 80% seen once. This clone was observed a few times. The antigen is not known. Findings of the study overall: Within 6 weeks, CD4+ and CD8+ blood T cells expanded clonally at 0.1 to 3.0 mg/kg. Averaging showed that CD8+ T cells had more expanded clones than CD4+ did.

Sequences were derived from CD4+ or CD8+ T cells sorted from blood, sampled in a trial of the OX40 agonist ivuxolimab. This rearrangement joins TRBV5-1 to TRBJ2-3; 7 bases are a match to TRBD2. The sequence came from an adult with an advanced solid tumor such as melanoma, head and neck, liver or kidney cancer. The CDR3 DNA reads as TGCGCCAGCGGAGCGGGGTTCGCTCAGGATACGCAGTATTTT. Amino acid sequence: CASGAGFAQDTQYF.